The rows below give T cell receptor beta chains drawn from one sample of a study of blood T cell repertoires in COVID-19. Produced via immunoSEQ multiplex PCR; TCRdb's table is partial and in-frame only. This table has a few hundred thousand clones, 84% appearing once. Sequencing used peripheral blood. The receptor set was obtained from a woman aged 60-70 years who had recovered from COVID-19. Both conserved end residues are part of each CDR3. A D gene is named only where the DNA matches it firmly. Expanded clones are given a class, and other clones once, few, many or no size at all.

CDR3 DNA: TGTGCCAGCAGCTTACCTAGGACTAGCGGGGGGTACTGGAAGCAGTACTTC
CDR3 protein: CASSLPRTSGGYWKQYF
J gene: TRBJ2-7
D gene: TRBD2
clone size: .
V gene: TRBV6-2/TRBV6-3

CDR3 DNA: TGTGCCCCCCCTCCGGGACTAGCGGGCAATGAGCAGTTCTTC
CDR3 protein: CAPPPGLAGNEQFF
J gene: TRBJ2-1
D gene: TRBD2
clone size: .
V gene: TRBV10-3

CDR3 DNA: TGTGCCAGCAGCTTACAGGGGGCCGTCGAATATGGCTACACCTTC
CDR3 protein: CASSLQGAVEYGYTF
J gene: TRBJ1-2
D gene: TRBD1
clone size: .
V gene: TRBV5-6

CDR3 DNA: TGTGCCAGCAGCCCCCCGGTGACTGAAGCTTTCTTT
CDR3 protein: CASSPPVTEAFF
J gene: TRBJ1-1
D gene: .
clone size: .
V gene: TRBV7-2

CDR3 DNA: TGTGCCAGCAGCGCCAGGGATATGAGATACAATGAGCAGTTCTTC
CDR3 protein: CASSARDMRYNEQFF
J gene: TRBJ2-1
D gene: .
clone size: few
V gene: TRBV9

CDR3 DNA: TGTGCCAGCAGCAAAGGAGGGACACCACTTTCCCTCTACTCCACAGATACGCAGTATTTT
CDR3 protein: CASSKGGTPLSLYSTDTQYF
J gene: TRBJ2-3
D gene: .
clone size: .
V gene: TRBV21-1

CDR3 DNA: TGTGCCAGCAGCGTAGCCGTGGGAAACACCATATATTTT
CDR3 protein: CASSVAVGNTIYF
J gene: TRBJ1-3
D gene: .
clone size: .
V gene: TRBV9

CDR3 DNA: TGTGCCAGCAGCCTGGCCCCTGGCAGTTTCCACGAGCAGTACTTC
CDR3 protein: CASSLAPGSFHEQYF
J gene: TRBJ2-7
D gene: .
clone size: .
V gene: TRBV14

CDR3 DNA: TGTGCCAGCAGCTTTGTAGCTGATACGCAGTATTTT
CDR3 protein: CASSFVADTQYF
J gene: TRBJ2-3
D gene: .
clone size: .
V gene: TRBV5-4

CDR3 DNA: TGTGCCAGCACCTCGGACAGGGAGGCAGATACGCAGTATTTT
CDR3 protein: CASTSDREADTQYF
J gene: TRBJ2-3
D gene: TRBD1
clone size: .
V gene: TRBV7-2

CDR3 DNA: TGTGCCAGCAGCCAATCCCCAGGGGAGCCCCAGCATTTT
CDR3 protein: CASSQSPGEPQHF
J gene: TRBJ1-5
D gene: .
clone size: .
V gene: TRBV3-1/TRBV3-2

CDR3 DNA: TGTGCCAGCAGTGAACGCCAGGGGCTCGATTCACCCCTCCACTTT
CDR3 protein: CASSERQGLDSPLHF
J gene: TRBJ1-6
D gene: .
clone size: .
V gene: TRBV2

CDR3 DNA: TGTGCCATCAGTGAGCGCGGGGGCTCTGAAGCTTTCTTT
CDR3 protein: CAISERGGSEAFF
J gene: TRBJ1-1
D gene: .
clone size: .
V gene: TRBV10-3

CDR3 DNA: TGCGCCAGCAGCCGCCAGACGGGACAGACCGGGGAGCTGTTTTTT
CDR3 protein: CASSRQTGQTGELFF
J gene: TRBJ2-2
D gene: TRBD1
clone size: once
V gene: TRBV5-1

CDR3 DNA: TGTGCCTGGAGGGTGACAGGCTCCTACAATGAGCAGTTCTTC
CDR3 protein: CAWRVTGSYNEQFF
J gene: TRBJ2-1
D gene: .
clone size: .
V gene: TRBV30

CDR3 DNA: TGTGCCAGCAGACTGACAGGGGTTCACACCGGGGAGCTGTTTTTT
CDR3 protein: CASRLTGVHTGELFF
J gene: TRBJ2-2
D gene: TRBD1
clone size: .
V gene: TRBV6-5

CDR3 DNA: TGTGCCAGCAGTCAAGGGGTTGTAGGACAGGGAAGCTACACCTTC
CDR3 protein: CASSQGVVGQGSYTF
J gene: TRBJ1-2
D gene: TRBD1
clone size: .
V gene: TRBV7-2

CDR3 DNA: TGTGCCAGCAGCCGGACAGGTGGAAATGAAAAACTGTTTTTT
CDR3 protein: CASSRTGGNEKLFF
J gene: TRBJ1-4
D gene: TRBD1
clone size: .
V gene: TRBV7-9

CDR3 DNA: TGTGCCAGCAGCTCCGGGGGGGGGTACCAAGAGACCCAGTACTTC
CDR3 protein: CASSSGGGYQETQYF
J gene: TRBJ2-5
D gene: TRBD2
clone size: .
V gene: TRBV5-4

CDR3 DNA: TGTGCCAGCAGCGTAGGTTTAAGCGGGGGCCCCACAGATACGCAGTATTTT
CDR3 protein: CASSVGLSGGPTDTQYF
J gene: TRBJ2-3
D gene: TRBD2
clone size: .
V gene: TRBV9

CDR3 DNA: TGTGCTAGCAGCTTAGAGCGGGGATGGGAGACCCAGTACTTC
CDR3 protein: CASSLERGWETQYF
J gene: TRBJ2-5
D gene: TRBD2
clone size: .
V gene: TRBV7-7

CDR3 DNA: TGCGCCAGCAGCCAAGAATTCCAGGGCAGGGAGCAGTACTTC
CDR3 protein: CASSQEFQGREQYF
J gene: TRBJ2-7
D gene: .
clone size: .
V gene: TRBV4-3

CDR3 DNA: TGTGCCAGCAGTTACTCTACAGGACATTACGAGCAGTACTTC
CDR3 protein: CASSYSTGHYEQYF
J gene: TRBJ2-7
D gene: .
clone size: .
V gene: TRBV6-5

CDR3 DNA: TGCGCCAGCAGCTGGGGACTAGCAGAAGTTTACAATGAGCAGTTCTTC
CDR3 protein: CASSWGLAEVYNEQFF
J gene: TRBJ2-1
D gene: TRBD2
clone size: .
V gene: TRBV5-1

CDR3 DNA: TGTGCCAGCAGCCATGCCCGGGCAGGGGGTGGCTACACCTTC
CDR3 protein: CASSHARAGGGYTF
J gene: TRBJ1-2
D gene: TRBD1
clone size: .
V gene: TRBV3-1/TRBV3-2

CDR3 DNA: TGTGCCTGGAGTGGCCGGAGGGGCCTGATTTACCAAGAGACCCAGTACTTC
CDR3 protein: CAWSGRRGLIYQETQYF
J gene: TRBJ2-5
D gene: .
clone size: .
V gene: TRBV30

CDR3 DNA: TGTGCCAGCAGCTTAGGGGGGGGAAACTATGGCTACACCTTC
CDR3 protein: CASSLGGGNYGYTF
J gene: TRBJ1-2
D gene: .
clone size: .
V gene: TRBV11-2

CDR3 DNA: TGTGCCAGCTCAGAAACAGGGGACCAGCCCCAGCATTTT
CDR3 protein: CASSETGDQPQHF
J gene: TRBJ1-5
D gene: TRBD1
clone size: .
V gene: TRBV18

CDR3 DNA: TGTGCCAGCAGTGACGGACAGGTCGATCAGCCCCAGCATTTT
CDR3 protein: CASSDGQVDQPQHF
J gene: TRBJ1-5
D gene: TRBD1
clone size: few
V gene: TRBV6-1

CDR3 DNA: TGTGCCAGCAGAGACGGGACTAGCGGGGGACCCGTCAATGAGCAGTTCTTC
CDR3 protein: CASRDGTSGGPVNEQFF
J gene: TRBJ2-1
D gene: TRBD2
clone size: .
V gene: TRBV5-6

CDR3 DNA: TGTGCCAGTACCTATACCCCCCCGGGATTGAACTATGGCTACACCTTC
CDR3 protein: CASTYTPPGLNYGYTF
J gene: TRBJ1-2
D gene: .
clone size: .
V gene: TRBV19

CDR3 DNA: TGTGCCACCCACCGGGGGGCGAGGGATGAGCAGTTCTTC
CDR3 protein: CATHRGARDEQFF
J gene: TRBJ2-1
D gene: .
clone size: .
V gene: TRBV18

CDR3 DNA: TGTGCCAGCTCTGAGCAGGGGTGGGATGGCTACACCTTC
CDR3 protein: CASSEQGWDGYTF
J gene: TRBJ1-2
D gene: .
clone size: once
V gene: TRBV18

CDR3 DNA: TGTGCCAGCAGCTTAGTACCGGTGAACACTGAAGCTTTCTTT
CDR3 protein: CASSLVPVNTEAFF
J gene: TRBJ1-1
D gene: .
clone size: .
V gene: TRBV7-9

CDR3 DNA: TGTGCCAGCAGTGAAATTGGGCTGAACACTGAAGCTTTCTTT
CDR3 protein: CASSEIGLNTEAFF
J gene: TRBJ1-1
D gene: .
clone size: .
V gene: TRBV2

CDR3 DNA: TGCGCCAGCATCCCGGGACAGGGGAACACTGAAGCTTTCTTT
CDR3 protein: CASIPGQGNTEAFF
J gene: TRBJ1-1
D gene: TRBD1
clone size: once
V gene: TRBV5-1

CDR3 DNA: TGTGCCAGCAGTTTATCGGCCGGACTAGCGGGGGCCTACAATGAGCAGTTCTTC
CDR3 protein: CASSLSAGLAGAYNEQFF
J gene: TRBJ2-1
D gene: TRBD2
clone size: .
V gene: TRBV27

CDR3 DNA: TGTGCCAGCAGCTTCCGGCTAGCGGGGAGTGGAGAGCAGTACTTC
CDR3 protein: CASSFRLAGSGEQYF
J gene: TRBJ2-7
D gene: TRBD2
clone size: .
V gene: TRBV7-2

CDR3 DNA: TGTGCCAGCAGCCAGACAGGCGGTTACGGCAAGCAGTACTTC
CDR3 protein: CASSQTGGYGKQYF
J gene: TRBJ2-7
D gene: .
clone size: .
V gene: TRBV3-1/TRBV3-2

CDR3 DNA: TGTGCCAGCAGTGCCCCCCGAGGAGGTCCCACCGGTCAGCCCCAGCATTTT
CDR3 protein: CASSAPRGGPTGQPQHF
J gene: TRBJ1-5
D gene: .
clone size: .
V gene: TRBV6-1

CDR3 DNA: TGTGCTAGTGCCCCGGGACTGAACTATGGCTACACCTTC
CDR3 protein: CASAPGLNYGYTF
J gene: TRBJ1-2
D gene: .
clone size: .
V gene: TRBV12-5

CDR3 DNA: TGCGCCAGCAGTGAGTCGACCCCGGTTAAGGGACAGGGAAGAAAGTTCTCCTACGAGCAGTACTTC
CDR3 protein: CASSESTPVKGQGRKFSYEQYF
J gene: TRBJ2-7
D gene: TRBD1
clone size: .
V gene: TRBV10-2

CDR3 DNA: TGCGCCAGCAGCCAAGGTCGCTCCTACGAGCAGTACTTC
CDR3 protein: CASSQGRSYEQYF
J gene: TRBJ2-7
D gene: .
clone size: few
V gene: TRBV4-1

CDR3 DNA: TGTGCCAGCAGCGTCGAGGGTAGCTATGGCTACACCTTC
CDR3 protein: CASSVEGSYGYTF
J gene: TRBJ1-2
D gene: .
clone size: .
V gene: TRBV9

CDR3 DNA: TGTGCCAGCAGTTCTTATGCCTACGAGCAGTACTTC
CDR3 protein: CASSSYAYEQYF
J gene: TRBJ2-7
D gene: .
clone size: few
V gene: TRBV28

CDR3 DNA: TGTGCCAGCAGACCGGACAGGGAAAATCAGCCCCAGCATTTT
CDR3 protein: CASRPDRENQPQHF
J gene: TRBJ1-5
D gene: TRBD1
clone size: .
V gene: TRBV6-5

CDR3 DNA: TGTGCCAGTTATCAATTCAGGGGGCGTCGCACTGAAGCTTTCTTT
CDR3 protein: CASYQFRGRRTEAFF
J gene: TRBJ1-1
D gene: TRBD1
clone size: .
V gene: TRBV19

CDR3 DNA: TGTGCCAGCAGTGATACGGGTTCCTACGAGCAGTACTTC
CDR3 protein: CASSDTGSYEQYF
J gene: TRBJ2-7
D gene: .
clone size: .
V gene: TRBV6-1

CDR3 DNA: TGTGCTAGTGGCGCTGCTCGACAGGCCAGCACAGATACGCAGTATTTT
CDR3 protein: CASGAARQASTDTQYF
J gene: TRBJ2-3
D gene: .
clone size: .
V gene: TRBV12-5

CDR3 DNA: TGTGCCAGCAGTTCCCCGGGACTAGCGATCCATGAGCAGTTCTTC
CDR3 protein: CASSSPGLAIHEQFF
J gene: TRBJ2-1
D gene: TRBD2
clone size: .
V gene: TRBV27

CDR3 DNA: TGTGCCAGCAGCATCGGACGGGAACGGTACTTC
CDR3 protein: CASSIGRERYF
J gene: TRBJ2-5
D gene: .
clone size: few
V gene: TRBV7-9

CDR3 DNA: TGCGCCAGCAGTGAGCCGACAGGGGTCGACGAAAAACTGTTTTTT
CDR3 protein: CASSEPTGVDEKLFF
J gene: TRBJ1-4
D gene: TRBD1
clone size: .
V gene: TRBV10-2

CDR3 DNA: TGTGCCAGCAGTTACTCTCCGAGGGTGAACACTGAAGCTTTCTTT
CDR3 protein: CASSYSPRVNTEAFF
J gene: TRBJ1-1
D gene: .
clone size: .
V gene: TRBV6-5